The source of this T cell receptor beta chain is a study of cytotoxic CD8 clonotypes in ibrutinib-treated CLL. About the study: Among the patients, about a dozen presented as relapsed/refractory and about 14 as treatment-naive; 17 showed unmutated IGHV. Response samples came after a median 12 months of treatment, range 6 to 36.

This CDR3 is built from 11 residues. V gave up 6 bases and J gave up 3 bases, with 5 bases separating them. Germline assignment: CDR1 SNHLY and CDR2 FYNNEI. Repertoires were generated with immunoSEQ multiplex PCR, while TCRdb's copy carries only in-frame clones and drops some. Of about 130,000 clones listed, roughly 88% are singletons. Sequenced here: PBMCs, sampled after 24 months of ibrutinib treatment. The TCR comes from a human donor with chronic lymphocytic leukemia. V usage is TRBV2 and J usage is TRBJ2-5; D uncertain. CDR3 nucleotides: TGTGCCAGCAGCCAGAAAGAGACCCAGTACTTC. It translates to CASSQKETQYF.